This T cell receptor beta chain was sequenced during a study of cytomegalovirus exposure and HLA in healthy donors. Across the study: The same platform was used for the 110 or so validation repertoires as for the 600 to 700 first-cohort repertoires, as reported in a later analysis.

TCRdb keeps only in-frame clones here, not all; method: immunoSEQ multiplex PCR. The sample records roughly 250,000 clones, around 88% being singletons. It was the roughly 120-subject validation cohort, separate from the approximately 620-subject first cohort, to which the donors belonged. The length of the CDR3 is 15 residues. In germline, CDR1 is SGDLS, CDR2 YYNGEE. V lost 2 bases, J lost 0 bases, and 12 bases lay in between. A note on this clone: Its antigen is not known.

Findings and caveats of the study: The dataset shows that most TCR sequences were rare, while some public TCRs occurred in many donors. Cytomegalovirus-associated status was assigned to about 180 TCR beta chains.

The TCR sequence derives from a woman in her twenties or thirties in good health and CMV-seropositive. This chain connects TRBV9 to TRBJ2-7, with D unclear. The sample consisted of PBMCs. CDR3 DNA sequence: TGTGCCAGCAGCGTTAACCCCTTCAGCTCCTACGAGCAGTACTTC. Its translation is CASSVNPFSSYEQYF.